This T cell receptor (beta chain) came from a study of blood T cell repertoires in COVID-19. Overall study context: Italy, Spain and the United States were the sources of the convalescent and acute COVID-19 samples.

V lost 1 base and J lost 1, with 14 bases in between. The CDR3 is 17 residues long. Germline V gene lookup returns CDR1 LGHDT and CDR2 YNNKEL (reference sequence). Clones were read by immunoSEQ multiplex PCR, and TCRdb kept only the in-frame ones, dropping some. The data contain under 45,000 clones, 85% to 95% of them singletons. The rearrangement joins TRBV3-1 (or the pseudogene TRBV3-2) to TRBJ1-5; D gene unclear. Sequenced input: peripheral blood. The receptor's source is a man aged 55 to 70 with active or convalescent COVID-19. This CDR3 is CASSQGRGKKSNQPQHF. CDR3 coding DNA: TGTGCCAGCAGCCAAGGCCGGGGAAAGAAGAGCAATCAGCCCCAGCATTTT.